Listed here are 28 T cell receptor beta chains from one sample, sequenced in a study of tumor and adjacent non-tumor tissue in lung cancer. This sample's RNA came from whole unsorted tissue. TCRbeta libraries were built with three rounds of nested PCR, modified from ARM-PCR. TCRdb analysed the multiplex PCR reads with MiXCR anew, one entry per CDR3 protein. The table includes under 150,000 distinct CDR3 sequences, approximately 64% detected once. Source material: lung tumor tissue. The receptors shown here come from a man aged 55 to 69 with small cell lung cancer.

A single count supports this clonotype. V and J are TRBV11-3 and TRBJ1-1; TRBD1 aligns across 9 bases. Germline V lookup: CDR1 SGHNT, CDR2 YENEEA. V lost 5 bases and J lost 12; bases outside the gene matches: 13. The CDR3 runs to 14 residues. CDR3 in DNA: TGTGCCAGCAGCCCTAGGACAGGGGAGCTGAGAACTTTCTTT. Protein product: CASSPRTGELRTFF.

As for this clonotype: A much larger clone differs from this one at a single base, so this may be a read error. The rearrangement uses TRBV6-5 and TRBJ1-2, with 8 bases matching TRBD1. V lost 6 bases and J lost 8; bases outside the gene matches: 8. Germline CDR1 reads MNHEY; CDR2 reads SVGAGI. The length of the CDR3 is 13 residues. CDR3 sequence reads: CASSPTGARGYTF. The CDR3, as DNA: TGTGCCAGCAGCCCGACAGGGGCAAGGGGCTACACCTTC.

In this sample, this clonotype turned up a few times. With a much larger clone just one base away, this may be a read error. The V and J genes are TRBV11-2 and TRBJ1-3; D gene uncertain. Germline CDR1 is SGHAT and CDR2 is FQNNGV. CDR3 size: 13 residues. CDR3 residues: CPSSLVQGNTIYF. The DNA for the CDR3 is TGTCCCAGCAGCTTAGTTCAGGGAAACACCATATATTTT.

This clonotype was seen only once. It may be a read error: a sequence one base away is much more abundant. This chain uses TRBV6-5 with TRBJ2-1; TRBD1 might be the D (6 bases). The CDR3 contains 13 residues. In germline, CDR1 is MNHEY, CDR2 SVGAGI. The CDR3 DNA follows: TGTGTCAGCAGGATAGGGGGAAGCAATGAGCAGTTCTTC. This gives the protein CVSRIGGSNEQFF.

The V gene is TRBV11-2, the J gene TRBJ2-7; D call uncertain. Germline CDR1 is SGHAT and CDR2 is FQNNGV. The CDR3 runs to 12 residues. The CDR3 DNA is TGTGCCGGCAGCTTAGACTTCTACGAGCAATACGTC. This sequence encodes CAGSLDFYEQYV.

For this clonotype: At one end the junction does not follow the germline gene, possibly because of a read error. The CDR3, as DNA: TGTGTCAGCAGTTCCAGAGTAAGTGGATACGAGCAGTACTTC. Translated: CVSSSRVSGYEQYF. The V call is TRBV6-1, the J call TRBJ2-7; D call uncertain. CDR1 is MNHNS and CDR2 is SASEGT in the germline V gene. The CDR3 is made up of 14 amino acids.

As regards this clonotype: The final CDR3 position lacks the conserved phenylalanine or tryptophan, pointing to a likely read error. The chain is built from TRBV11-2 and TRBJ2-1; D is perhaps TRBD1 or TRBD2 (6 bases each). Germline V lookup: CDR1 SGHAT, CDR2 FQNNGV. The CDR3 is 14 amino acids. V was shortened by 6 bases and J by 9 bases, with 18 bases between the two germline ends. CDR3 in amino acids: CASRPRTGTAEQFL. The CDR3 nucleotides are TGTGCCAGCAGACCACGCACAGGGACTGCTGAGCAGTTCCTC.

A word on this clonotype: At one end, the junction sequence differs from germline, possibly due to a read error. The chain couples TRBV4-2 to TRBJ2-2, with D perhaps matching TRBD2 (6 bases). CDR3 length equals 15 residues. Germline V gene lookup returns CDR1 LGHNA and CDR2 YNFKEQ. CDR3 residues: CASKLEGDDGGELLF. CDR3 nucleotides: TGTGCCAGCAAACTAGAGGGAGATGATGGCGGGGAGCTGTTGTTC.

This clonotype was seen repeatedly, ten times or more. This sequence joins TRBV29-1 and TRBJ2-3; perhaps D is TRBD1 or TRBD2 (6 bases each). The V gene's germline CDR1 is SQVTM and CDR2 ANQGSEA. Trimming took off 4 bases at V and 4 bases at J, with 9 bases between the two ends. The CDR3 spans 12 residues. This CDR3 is CSVGGASDTQYF. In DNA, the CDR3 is TGCAGCGTTGGGGGGGCATCAGATACGCAGTATTTT.

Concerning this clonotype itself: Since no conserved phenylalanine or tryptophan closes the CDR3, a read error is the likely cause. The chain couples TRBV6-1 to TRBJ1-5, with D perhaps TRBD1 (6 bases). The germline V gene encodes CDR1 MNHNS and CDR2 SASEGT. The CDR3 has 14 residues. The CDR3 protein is CASSEAGGNQPQHC. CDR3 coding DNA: TGCGCCAGCAGTGAGGCAGGGGGCAATCAGCCCCAGCATTGT.

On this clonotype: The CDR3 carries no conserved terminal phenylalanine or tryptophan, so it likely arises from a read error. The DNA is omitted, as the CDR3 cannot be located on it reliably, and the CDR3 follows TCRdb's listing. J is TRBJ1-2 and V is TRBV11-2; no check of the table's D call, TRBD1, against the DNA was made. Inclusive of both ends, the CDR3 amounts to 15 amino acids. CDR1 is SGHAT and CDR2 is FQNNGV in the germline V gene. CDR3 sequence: CASSPEWTGDYGYTS.

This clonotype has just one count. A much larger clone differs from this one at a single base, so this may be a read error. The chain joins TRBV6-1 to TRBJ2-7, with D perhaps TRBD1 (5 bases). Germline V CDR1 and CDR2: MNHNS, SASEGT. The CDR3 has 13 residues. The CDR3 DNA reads TGTGCCAGCAATGAAGGGGTTCTCTACGAGCAGTACGTC. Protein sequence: CASNEGVLYEQYV.

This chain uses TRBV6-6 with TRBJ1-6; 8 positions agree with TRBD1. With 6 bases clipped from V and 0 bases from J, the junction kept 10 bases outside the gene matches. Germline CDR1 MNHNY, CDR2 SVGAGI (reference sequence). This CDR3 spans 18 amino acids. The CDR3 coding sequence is TGTGCCAGCAGCCCCGGAGACAGGGGCGGCTCCTATAATTCACCCCTCCACTTT. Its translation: CASSPGDRGGSYNSPLHF.

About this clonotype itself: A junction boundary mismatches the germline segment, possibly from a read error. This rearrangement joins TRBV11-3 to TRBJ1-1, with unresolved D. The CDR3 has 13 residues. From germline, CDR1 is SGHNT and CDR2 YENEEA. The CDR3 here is CDSSKEVSTEAFF. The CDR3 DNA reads TGTGACAGCAGTAAGGAGGTGAGCACTGAAGCTTTCTTT.

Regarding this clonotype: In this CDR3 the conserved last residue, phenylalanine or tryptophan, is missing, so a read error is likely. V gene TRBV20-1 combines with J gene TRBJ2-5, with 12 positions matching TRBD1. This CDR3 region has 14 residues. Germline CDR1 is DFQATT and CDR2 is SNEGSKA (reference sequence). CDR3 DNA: TGTAGTGCATGGGACAGGGGGCTGGGGGAGACCCAGTACTTA. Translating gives CSAWDRGLGETQYL.

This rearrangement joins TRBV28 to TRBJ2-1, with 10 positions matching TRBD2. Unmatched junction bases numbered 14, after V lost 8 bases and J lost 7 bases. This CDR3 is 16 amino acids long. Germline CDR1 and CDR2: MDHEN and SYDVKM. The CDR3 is CASFPSGRAFLNEQFF. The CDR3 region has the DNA TGTGCCAGCTTCCCGAGCGGGAGGGCCTTCCTAAATGAGCAGTTCTTC.

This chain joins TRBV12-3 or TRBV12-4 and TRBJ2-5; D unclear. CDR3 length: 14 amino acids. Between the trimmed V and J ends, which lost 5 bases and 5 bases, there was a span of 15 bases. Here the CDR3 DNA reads TGTGCCAGCAGTCTTCATCGAGTGATGGAGACCCAGTACTTC. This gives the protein CASSLHRVMETQYF.

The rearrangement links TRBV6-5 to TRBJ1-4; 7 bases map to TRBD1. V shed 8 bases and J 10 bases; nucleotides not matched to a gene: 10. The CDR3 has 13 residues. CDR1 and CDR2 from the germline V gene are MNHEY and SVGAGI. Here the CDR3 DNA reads TGTGCCAGCTCGCAGGGGGGTGGTGGAAAACTGTTTTTT. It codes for CASSQGGGGKLFF.

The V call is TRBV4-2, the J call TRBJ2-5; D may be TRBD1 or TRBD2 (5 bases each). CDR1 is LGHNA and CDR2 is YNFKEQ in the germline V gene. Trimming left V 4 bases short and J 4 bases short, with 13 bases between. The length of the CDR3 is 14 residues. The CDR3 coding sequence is TGTGCCAGCAGCCGGGACCCCCTCATAGAGACCCAGTACTTC. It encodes CASSRDPLIETQYF.

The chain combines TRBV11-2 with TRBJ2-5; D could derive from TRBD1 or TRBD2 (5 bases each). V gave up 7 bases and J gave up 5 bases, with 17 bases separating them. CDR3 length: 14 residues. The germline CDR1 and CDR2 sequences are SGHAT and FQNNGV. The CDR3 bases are TGTGCCAGCAACCGTCTAGGGGAGCACGAGACCCAGTACTTC. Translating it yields CASNRLGEHETQYF.

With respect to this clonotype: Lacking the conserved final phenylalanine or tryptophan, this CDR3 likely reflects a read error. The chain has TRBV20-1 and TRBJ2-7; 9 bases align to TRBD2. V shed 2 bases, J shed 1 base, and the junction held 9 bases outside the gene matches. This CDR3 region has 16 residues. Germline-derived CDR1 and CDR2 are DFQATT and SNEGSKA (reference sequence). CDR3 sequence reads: CSARPMTSGNSYEQYL. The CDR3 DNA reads TGCAGTGCTAGACCTATGACTAGCGGTAATTCCTACGAGCAGTACCTC.

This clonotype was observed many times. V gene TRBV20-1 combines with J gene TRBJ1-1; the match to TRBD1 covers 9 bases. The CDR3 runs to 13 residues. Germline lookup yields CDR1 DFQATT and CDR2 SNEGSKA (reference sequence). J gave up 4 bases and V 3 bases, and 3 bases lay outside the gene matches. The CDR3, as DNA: TGCAGTGCTAGTAGACAGGGGGTCACTGAAGCTTTCTTT. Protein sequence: CSASRQGVTEAFF.

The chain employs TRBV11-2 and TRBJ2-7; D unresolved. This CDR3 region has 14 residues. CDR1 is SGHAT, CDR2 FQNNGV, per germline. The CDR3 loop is CASSLDPESSEQYV. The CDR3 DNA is TGCGCCAGCAGCTTAGATCCCGAGAGCAGCGAACAGTACGTC.

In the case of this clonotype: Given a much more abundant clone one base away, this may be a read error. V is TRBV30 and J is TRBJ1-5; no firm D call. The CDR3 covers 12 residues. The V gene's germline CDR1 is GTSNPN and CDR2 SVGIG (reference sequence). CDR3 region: CAWSAGVQPQDF. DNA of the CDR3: TGTGCCTGGAGTGCTGGGGTTCAGCCCCAGGATTTT.

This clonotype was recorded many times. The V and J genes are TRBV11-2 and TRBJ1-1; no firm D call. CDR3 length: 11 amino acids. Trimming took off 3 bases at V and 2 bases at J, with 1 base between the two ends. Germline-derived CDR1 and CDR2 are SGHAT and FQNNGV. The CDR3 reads CASSFNTEAFF. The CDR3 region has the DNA TGTGCCAGCAGCTTCAACACTGAAGCTTTCTTT. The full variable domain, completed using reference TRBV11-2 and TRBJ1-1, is EAGVAQSPRYKIIEKRQSVAFWCNPISGHATLYWYQQILGQGPKLLIQFQNNGVVDDSQLPKDRFSAERLKGVDSTLKIQPAKLEDSAVYLCASSFNTEAFFGQGTRLTVV.

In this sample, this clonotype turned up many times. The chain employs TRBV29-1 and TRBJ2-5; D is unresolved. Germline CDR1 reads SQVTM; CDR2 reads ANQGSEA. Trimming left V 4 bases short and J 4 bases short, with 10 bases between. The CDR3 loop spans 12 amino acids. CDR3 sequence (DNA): TGCAGCGTTGTACCCCCAGCAGAGACCCAGTACTTC. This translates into CSVVPPAETQYF. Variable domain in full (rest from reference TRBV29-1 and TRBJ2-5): SAVISQKPSRDICQRGTSLTIQCQVDSQVTMMFWYRQQPGQSLTLIATANQGSEATYESGFVIDKFPISRPNLTFSTLTVSNMSPEDSSIYLCSVVPPAETQYFGPGTRLLVL.

As DNA, the CDR3 is TGCAGTGTTACAAGCGGGAGCGAGGGGGGTATTCAGTACTTC. This sequence encodes CSVTSGSEGGIQYF. J is TRBJ2-4 and V is TRBV20-1; 8 bases fit TRBD2. CDR3 length: 14 amino acids. V lost 7 bases and J lost 10; bases outside the gene matches: 15. Germline V gene data show CDR1 as DFQATT and CDR2 as SNEGSKA (reference sequence).

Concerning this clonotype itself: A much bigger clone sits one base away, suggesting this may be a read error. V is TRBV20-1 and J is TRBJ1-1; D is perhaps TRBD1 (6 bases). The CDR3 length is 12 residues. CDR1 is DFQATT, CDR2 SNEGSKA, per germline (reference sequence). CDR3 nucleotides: TGCAATGCTAGAGACAGGCTCGTGGGCGCTTTCTTT. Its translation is CNARDRLVGAFF.